What follows is one T cell receptor (beta chain) and its context. Its antigen is as yet unknown. The sample comes from a study of OX40 agonist ivuxolimab in advanced cancers. Study-level background: Hepatocellular carcinoma, melanoma, renal cell or head and neck cancer occurred in dose-escalation patients. With a range of roughly 20 to 90, age averaged roughly 60 years, and about 82% were male. Partial responses were recorded for three patients, including one with hepatocellular carcinoma and two with cutaneous melanoma.

The protocol was immunoSEQ multiplex PCR, while the TCRdb copy is restricted to in-frame clones and leaves out a portion. The sample yields about 77,000 clones, approximately 83% seen once. Whole-study findings and limits: Fewer expanded clones were found on average in CD4+ than in CD8+ T cells.

The CDR3 spans 13 residues. The ends lost 8 bases at V and 4 bases at J; junction bases unmatched: 4. CDR1 is ENHRY, CDR2 SYGVKD, per germline. The TCR was taken from an adult with an advanced solid tumor such as melanoma, head and neck, liver or kidney cancer. The starting material was CD4+ or CD8+ T cells sorted from blood, obtained in a trial of the OX40 agonist ivuxolimab. The chain combines TRBV10-3 with TRBJ2-5; 10 positions match TRBD1. The CDR3 bases are TGTGCCATCCAGGGGACAGGGGCAGAGACCCAGTACTTC. It encodes CAIQGTGAETQYF.